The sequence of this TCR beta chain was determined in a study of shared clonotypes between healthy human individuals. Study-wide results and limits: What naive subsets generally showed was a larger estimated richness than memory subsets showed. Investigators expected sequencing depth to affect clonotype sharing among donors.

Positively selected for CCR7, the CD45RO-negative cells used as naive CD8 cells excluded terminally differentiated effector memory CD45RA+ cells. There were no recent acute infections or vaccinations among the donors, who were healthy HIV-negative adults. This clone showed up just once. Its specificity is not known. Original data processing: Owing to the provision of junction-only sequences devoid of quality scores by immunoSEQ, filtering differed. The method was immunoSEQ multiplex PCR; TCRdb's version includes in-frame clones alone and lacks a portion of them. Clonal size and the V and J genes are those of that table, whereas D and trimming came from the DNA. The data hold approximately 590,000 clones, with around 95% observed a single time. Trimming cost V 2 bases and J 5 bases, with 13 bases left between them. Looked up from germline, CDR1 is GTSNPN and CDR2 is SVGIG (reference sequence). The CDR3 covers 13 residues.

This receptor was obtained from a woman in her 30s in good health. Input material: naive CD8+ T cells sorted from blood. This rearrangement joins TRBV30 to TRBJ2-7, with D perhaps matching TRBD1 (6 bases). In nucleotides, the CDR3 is TGTGCCTGGAGTTTCCAGACAGGTCACGAGCAGTACTTC. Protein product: CAWSFQTGHEQYF. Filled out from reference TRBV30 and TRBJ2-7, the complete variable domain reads SQTIHQWPATLVQPVGSPLSLECTVEGTSNPNLYWYRQAAGRGLQLLFYSVGIGQISSEVPQNLSASRPQDRQFILSSKKLLLSDSGFYLCAWSFQTGHEQYFGPGTRLTVT.